The TCR beta chain under discussion was sequenced for a study of response to subunit inactivated influenza vaccine. Notes on the study in general: Authors suggested seasonal influenza vaccinations each recruit few new T cells.

TCRdb independently ran MiXCR on the RT-PCR reads; one entry per CDR3 protein. In the table there are about 500,000 distinct CDR3 sequences, approximately 15% of which are singletons. Germline CDR1 SGHRS, CDR2 YFSETQ. The CDR3 totals 15 residues. V dropped 0 bases and J dropped 2; count of bases not matched to a gene: 3. This clonotype has at least ten counts. Its target is unknown. Sample: CD4+ T cells sorted from PBMCs, taken around 25 months after vaccination. This TCR came from a man between 50 and 75 years old who received an inactivated influenza vaccine. The V and J genes are TRBV5-1 and TRBJ1-2; TRBD1 agrees at 8 bases. For the CDR3, the DNA is TGCGCCAGCAGCTTGGTTGGGACAGGAAACTATGGCTACACCTTC. Protein: CASSLVGTGNYGYTF.